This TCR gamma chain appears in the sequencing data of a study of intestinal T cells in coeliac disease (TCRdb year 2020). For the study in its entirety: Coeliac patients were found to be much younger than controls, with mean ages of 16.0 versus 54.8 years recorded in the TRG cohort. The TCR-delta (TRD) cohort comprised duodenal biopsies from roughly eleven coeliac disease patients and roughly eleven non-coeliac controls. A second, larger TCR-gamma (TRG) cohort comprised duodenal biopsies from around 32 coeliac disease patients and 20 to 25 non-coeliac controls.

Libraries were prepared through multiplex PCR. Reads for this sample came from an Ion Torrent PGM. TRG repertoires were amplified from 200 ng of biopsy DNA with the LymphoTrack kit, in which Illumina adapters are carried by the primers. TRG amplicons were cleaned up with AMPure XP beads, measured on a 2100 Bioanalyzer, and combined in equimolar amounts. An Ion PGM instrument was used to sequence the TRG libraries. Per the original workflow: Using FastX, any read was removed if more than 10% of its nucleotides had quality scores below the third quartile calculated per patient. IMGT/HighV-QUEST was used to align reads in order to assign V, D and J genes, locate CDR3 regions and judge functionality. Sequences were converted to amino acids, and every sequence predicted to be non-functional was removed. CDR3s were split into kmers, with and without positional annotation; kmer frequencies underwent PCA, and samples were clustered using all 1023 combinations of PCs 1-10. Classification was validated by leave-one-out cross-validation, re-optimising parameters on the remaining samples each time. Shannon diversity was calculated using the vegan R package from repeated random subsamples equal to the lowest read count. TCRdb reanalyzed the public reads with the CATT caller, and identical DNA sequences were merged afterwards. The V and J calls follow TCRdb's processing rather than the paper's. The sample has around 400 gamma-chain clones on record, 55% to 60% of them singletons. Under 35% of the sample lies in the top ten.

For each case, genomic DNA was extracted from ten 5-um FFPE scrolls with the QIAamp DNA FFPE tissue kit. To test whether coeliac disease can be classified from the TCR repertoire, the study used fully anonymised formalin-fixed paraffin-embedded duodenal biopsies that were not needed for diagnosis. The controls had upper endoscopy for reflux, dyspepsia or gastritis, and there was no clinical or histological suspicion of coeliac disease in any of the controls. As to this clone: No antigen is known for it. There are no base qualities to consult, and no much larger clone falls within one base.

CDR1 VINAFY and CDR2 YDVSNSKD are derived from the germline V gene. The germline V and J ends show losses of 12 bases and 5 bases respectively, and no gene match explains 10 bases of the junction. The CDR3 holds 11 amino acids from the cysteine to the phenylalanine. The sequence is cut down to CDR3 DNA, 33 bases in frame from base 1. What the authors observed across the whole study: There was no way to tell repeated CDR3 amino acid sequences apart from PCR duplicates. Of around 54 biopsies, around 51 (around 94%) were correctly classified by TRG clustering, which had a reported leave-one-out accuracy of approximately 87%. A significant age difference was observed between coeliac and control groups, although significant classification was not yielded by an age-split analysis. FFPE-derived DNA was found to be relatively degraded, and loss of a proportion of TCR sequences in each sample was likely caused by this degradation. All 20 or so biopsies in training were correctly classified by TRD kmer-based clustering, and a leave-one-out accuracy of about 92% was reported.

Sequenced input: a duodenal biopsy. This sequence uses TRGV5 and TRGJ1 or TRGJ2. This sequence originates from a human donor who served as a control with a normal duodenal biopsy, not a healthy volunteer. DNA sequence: TGTGCCTACCTGGTAAATTATAAGAAACTCTTT. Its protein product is CAYLVNYKKLF.